This TCR beta chain is drawn from a study of blood T cell repertoires in COVID-19. Clones were read by immunoSEQ multiplex PCR, and TCRdb kept only the in-frame ones, dropping some. This sample has about 160,000 clones; around four fifths occur once, and the top ten carry about 11%. Germline CDR1 and CDR2: SGDLS and YYNGEE. This CDR3 is 16 amino acids long. The trim removed 2 bases at V and 2 bases at J, leaving 8 bases unmatched. Specimen: peripheral blood. The source is a human donor in a cohort sampled during active COVID-19. The rearrangement uses TRBV9 and TRBJ2-5; 8 bases agree with TRBD1. CDR3: CASSVDRGLFQETQYF. The DNA for the CDR3 is TGTGCCAGCAGCGTCGACAGGGGACTCTTTCAAGAGACCCAGTACTTC. The complete variable domain, with remaining parts taken from reference TRBV9 and TRBJ2-5, reads DSGVTQTPKHLITATGQRVTLRCSPRSGDLSVYWYQQSLDQGLQFLIQYYNGEERAKGNILERFSAQQFPDLHSELNLSSLELGDSALYFCASSVDRGLFQETQYFGPGTRLLVL.